The 22 T cell receptor beta chains listed next were all sequenced from one sample in a study of shared clonotypes between healthy human individuals. Positively selected for CCR7, the CD45RO-negative cells used as naive CD8 cells excluded terminally differentiated effector memory CD45RA+ cells. Libraries were prepared by immunoSEQ multiplex PCR; TCRdb keeps only in-frame clonotypes and omits some of them. The sample includes some 800,000 clones, about 91% of them seen just once. The sample consisted of naive CD8+ T cells sorted from blood. These receptors were collected from a man under 40 in good health.

J is TRBJ1-2 and V is TRBV10-3, with a weak D call TRBD1 (6 bases). There are 12 residues in the CDR3. V lost 3 bases, J lost 6 bases, and 8 bases lay in between. Germline V gene lookup returns CDR1 ENHRY and CDR2 SYGVKD. CDR3 sequence (DNA): TGTGCCATCAGTGACGCAGGGGATGGCTACACCTTC. This gives the protein CAISDAGDGYTF.

This chain joins TRBV7-9 and TRBJ1-3, with 8 nucleotides matching TRBD1. The junction had 10 bases not matched to a gene; V was cut back by 5 bases and J by 1 base. The CDR3 loop spans 17 amino acids. The germline V gene has CDR1 SEHNR and CDR2 FQNEAQ (reference sequence). The CDR3: CASSPLFGTGSGNTIYF. Here the CDR3 DNA reads TGTGCCAGCAGCCCCCTCTTCGGGACAGGATCTGGAAACACCATATATTTT.

This clone was seen only a few times. The V and J genes are TRBV7-6 and TRBJ2-2; a weak D match, TRBD2 (6 bases). The germline V gene encodes CDR1 SGHVS and CDR2 FNYEAQ. This CDR3 is built from 16 residues. With 5 bases removed from V and 0 bases from J, the gap between germline ends came to 13 bases. CDR3 protein: CASSLAGPANTGELFF. As DNA, the CDR3 is TGTGCCAGCAGCCTGGCGGGGCCCGCGAACACCGGGGAGCTGTTTTTT. The full variable domain, completed using reference TRBV7-6 and TRBJ2-2, is GAGVSQSPRYKVTKRGQDVALRCDPISGHVSLYWYRQALGQGPEFLTYFNYEAQQDKSGLPNDRFSAERPEGSISTLTIQRTEQRDSAMYRCASSLAGPANTGELFFGEGSRLTVL.

The genes are TRBV5-1 and TRBJ1-1; D is undetermined. Trimming stripped 2 bases from V and 1 base from J, with 12 bases between. The CDR3 is made up of 15 amino acids. Germline V gene sequence: CDR1 SGHRS, CDR2 YFSETQ. The CDR3 loop is CASSLLPGSNTEAFF. CDR3 in DNA: TGCGCCAGCAGCTTACTCCCGGGTTCGAACACTGAAGCTTTCTTT.

This clone came up once. The rearrangement links TRBV2 to TRBJ1-2; D uncertain. The CDR3 sequence is 14 residues long. The V gene's germline CDR1 is SNHLY and CDR2 FYNNEI. Trimming cost V 7 bases and J 3 bases, with 15 bases left between them. CDR3: CASILSPTYYGYTF. The CDR3 region has the DNA TGTGCCAGCATCTTAAGTCCCACCTACTATGGCTACACCTTC.

This chain uses TRBV11-2 with TRBJ2-5; 7 bases fit TRBD2. V lost 8 bases and J lost 0; bases outside the gene matches: 3. This CDR3 is built from 13 residues. Germline CDR1 is SGHAT and CDR2 is FQNNGV. CDR3 residues: CASAGGYQETQYF. The DNA of the CDR3 is TGTGCCAGCGCCGGGGGGTACCAAGAGACCCAGTACTTC.

The V and J genes are TRBV7-2 and TRBJ1-1; D is unresolved. Per the germline V gene, CDR1 is SGHTA and CDR2 is FQGNSA. There are 13 residues in the CDR3. Trimming removed 1 base at V and 6 bases at J, with 9 bases between. The CDR3 region has the DNA TGTGCCAGCAGCTTAGATAGAACCGCTGAAGCTTTCTTT. This sequence encodes CASSLDRTAEAFF.

The rearrangement joins TRBV27 to TRBJ2-2, with 8 bases fitting TRBD2. Trimming took 5 bases from V and 5 from J; bases not matched to a gene: 16. The CDR3 runs 18 residues. Germline V CDR1 and CDR2: MNHEY, SMNVEV (reference sequence). DNA of the CDR3: TGTGCCAGCAGTCTCCGGGTTAGCGGGACCAGGTTGACCGGGGAGCTGTTTTTT. This gives the protein CASSLRVSGTRLTGELFF.

The chain recombines TRBV27 with TRBJ2-3; 9 nucleotides line up with TRBD2. The CDR3 has 17 residues. Germline V gene lookup returns CDR1 MNHEY and CDR2 SMNVEV (reference sequence). Trimming at V came to 5 bases and at J to 4 bases, leaving 13 bases not matched to a gene. CDR3 sequence reads: CASSISLASGASDTQYF. DNA of the CDR3: TGTGCCAGCAGTATCTCCTTGGCTAGCGGGGCCTCAGATACGCAGTATTTT.

The chain uses TRBV27 and TRBJ1-1; D is unresolved. Trimming shortened V by 0 bases and J by 1 base, and 6 bases separated the two germline ends. CDR1 and CDR2 (germline): MNHEY, SMNVEV (reference sequence). This CDR3 spans 14 amino acids. In nucleotides, the CDR3 is TGTGCCAGCAGTTTATCCAGCCAGAACACTGAAGCTTTCTTT. This codes for CASSLSSQNTEAFF.

This chain links TRBV29-1 with TRBJ2-4, with 7 bases matching TRBD2. J gave up 2 bases and V 6 bases, and 7 bases lay outside the gene matches. The CDR3 sequence is 14 residues long. Germline values: CDR1 SQVTM, CDR2 ANQGSEA. The CDR3 protein is CSVYAGESKNIQYF. CDR3 DNA sequence: TGCAGCGTCTACGCGGGGGAATCCAAAAACATTCAGTACTTC.

In the case of this clone: The sample holds other DNA sequences that translate to the same CDR3. The genes are TRBV28 and TRBJ2-7, with D hard to call. Trimming pared 5 bases from V and 0 bases from J, leaving 5 bases between. The germline V gene has CDR1 MDHEN and CDR2 SYDVKM. There are 12 residues in the CDR3. The DNA of the CDR3 is TGTGCCAGCAGTGATAGCTCCTACGAGCAGTACTTC. Translated, it gives CASSDSSYEQYF. Filled out from reference TRBV28 and TRBJ2-7, the complete variable domain reads DVKVTQSSRYLVKRTGEKVFLECVQDMDHENMFWYRQDPGLGLRLIYFSYDVKMKEKGDIPEGYSVSREKKERFSLILESASTNQTSMYLCASSDSSYEQYFGPGTRLTVT.

Comments on this clone: Other nucleotide sequences from this sample produce the same CDR3. The chain combines TRBV28 with TRBJ2-7; 7 bases are a match to TRBD1. This CDR3 comprises 13 residues. Unmatched junction bases numbered 4, after V lost 3 bases and J lost 5 bases. The germline CDR1 and CDR2 sequences are MDHEN and SYDVKM. CDR3 bases: TGTGCCAGCAGTTTGACAGGGAGCCACGAGCAGTACTTC. Amino acids: CASSLTGSHEQYF.

The J gene is TRBJ2-7, the V gene TRBV28; D is ambiguous. The CDR3 is 11 amino acids. CDR1 and CDR2 (germline): MDHEN, SYDVKM. V lost 6 bases, J lost 3 bases, and 6 bases lay in between. CDR3 DNA sequence: TGTGCCAGCAGCTGGGTCTACGAGCAGTACTTC. It encodes CASSWVYEQYF.

The genes are TRBV11-2 and TRBJ2-2; 12 bases align to TRBD1. J gave up 3 bases and V 8 bases, and 4 bases lay outside the gene matches. The CDR3 contains 15 residues. Germline lookup yields CDR1 SGHAT and CDR2 FQNNGV. In nucleotides, the CDR3 is TGTGCCAGCCCGGGACAGGGGGCTGACACCGGGGAGCTGTTTTTT. It translates to CASPGQGADTGELFF.

The chain joins TRBV7-2 to TRBJ1-4, with D unresolved. Deletions cut 3 bases from V and 11 bases from J, with 7 bases between. This CDR3 has 11 amino acids. Germline-derived CDR1 and CDR2 are SGHTA and FQGNSA. The CDR3, as DNA: TGTGCCAGCAGCTTTCTACTTAAACTGTTTTTT. Translated, it gives CASSFLLKLFF.

The rearrangement uses TRBV7-9 and TRBJ2-1; weak D call: TRBD1 (6 bases). The germline gives CDR1 SEHNR, CDR2 FQNEAQ (reference sequence). The CDR3 runs 15 residues. The CDR3 sequence: CATRGAISSRNEQFF. In DNA, the CDR3 is TGTGCGACCAGGGGAGCCATCTCGTCCCGCAATGAGCAGTTCTTC. The variable domain in full, with the rest retrieved from reference TRBV7-9 and TRBJ2-1, is DTGVSQNPRHKITKRGQNVTFRCDPISEHNRLYWYRQTLGQGPEFLTYFQNEAQLEKSRLLSDRFSAERPKGSFSTLEIQRTEQGDSAMYLCATRGAISSRNEQFFGPGTRLTVL.

The chain carries TRBV7-9 and TRBJ2-1; D perhaps matches TRBD2 (6 bases). The CDR3 is 15 amino acids. Germline V gene lookup returns CDR1 SEHNR and CDR2 FQNEAQ (reference sequence). V lost 4 bases and J 8 bases, leaving 18 bases between the germline ends. CDR3 nucleotides: TGTGCCAGCAGCTCATCAGGGACTTCCTGGGATGAGCAGTTCTTC. It yields the protein CASSSSGTSWDEQFF.

J is TRBJ2-7 and V is TRBV7-8; TRBD2 agrees at 8 bases. Germline V gene data show CDR1 as SGHVS and CDR2 as FQNEAQ. Germline trimming cut 2 bases from V and 3 bases from J; bases unmatched to any gene: 9. The CDR3 contains 16 residues. The CDR3 reads CASSLPGLSGSYEQYF. The CDR3 region has the DNA TGTGCCAGCAGCTTACCTGGACTAAGCGGGAGCTACGAGCAGTACTTC.

The rearrangement uses TRBV29-1 and TRBJ2-1; 15 bases line up with TRBD2. This CDR3 region has 17 residues. Germline-derived CDR1 and CDR2 are SQVTM and ANQGSEA. Trimming at V came to 8 bases and at J to 2 bases, leaving 10 bases not matched to a gene. The CDR3 region has the DNA TGCAGCCCGAGGACTAGCGGGAGGGCCGGTCCCTACAATGAGCAGTTCTTC. It specifies CSPRTSGRAGPYNEQFF.

The chain couples TRBV6-1 to TRBJ1-3; 7 bases fit TRBD1. In germline, CDR1 is MNHNS, CDR2 SASEGT. The CDR3 runs to 15 residues. V was clipped by 2 bases and J by 4 bases; unmatched bases: 5. CDR3 in amino acids: CASSEPTDRGNTIYF. DNA of the CDR3: TGTGCCAGCAGTGAACCGACGGACAGGGGAAACACCATATATTTT.

In regard to this clone: Other DNA sequences in this specimen translate into the identical CDR3. The chain has TRBV7-9 and TRBJ2-7, with D perhaps given as TRBD1 or TRBD2 (5 bases each). The CDR3 length is 13 residues. Germline CDR1 and CDR2: SEHNR and FQNEAQ (reference sequence). Trimming removed 5 bases from V and 4 bases from J, with 12 bases in between. CDR3 sequence (DNA): TGTGCCAGCAGCCCCCGTGGGGGTTACGAGCAGTACTTC. It is translated as CASSPRGGYEQYF.